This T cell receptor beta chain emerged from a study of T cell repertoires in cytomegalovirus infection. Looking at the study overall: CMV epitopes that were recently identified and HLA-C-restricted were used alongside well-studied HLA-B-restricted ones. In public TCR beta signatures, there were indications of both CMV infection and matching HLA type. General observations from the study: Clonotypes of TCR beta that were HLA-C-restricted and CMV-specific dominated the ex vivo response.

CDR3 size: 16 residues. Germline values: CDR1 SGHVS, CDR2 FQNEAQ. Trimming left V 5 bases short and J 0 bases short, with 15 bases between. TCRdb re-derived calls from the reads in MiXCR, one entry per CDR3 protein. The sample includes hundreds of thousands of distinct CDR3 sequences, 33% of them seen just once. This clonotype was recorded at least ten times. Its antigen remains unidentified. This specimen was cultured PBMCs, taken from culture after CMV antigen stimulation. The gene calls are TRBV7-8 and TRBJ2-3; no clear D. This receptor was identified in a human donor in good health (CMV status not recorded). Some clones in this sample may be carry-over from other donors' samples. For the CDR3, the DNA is TGTGCCAGCAGCACCCGGGTAGCAGCTAGCACAGATACGCAGTATTTT. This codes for CASSTRVAASTDTQYF.